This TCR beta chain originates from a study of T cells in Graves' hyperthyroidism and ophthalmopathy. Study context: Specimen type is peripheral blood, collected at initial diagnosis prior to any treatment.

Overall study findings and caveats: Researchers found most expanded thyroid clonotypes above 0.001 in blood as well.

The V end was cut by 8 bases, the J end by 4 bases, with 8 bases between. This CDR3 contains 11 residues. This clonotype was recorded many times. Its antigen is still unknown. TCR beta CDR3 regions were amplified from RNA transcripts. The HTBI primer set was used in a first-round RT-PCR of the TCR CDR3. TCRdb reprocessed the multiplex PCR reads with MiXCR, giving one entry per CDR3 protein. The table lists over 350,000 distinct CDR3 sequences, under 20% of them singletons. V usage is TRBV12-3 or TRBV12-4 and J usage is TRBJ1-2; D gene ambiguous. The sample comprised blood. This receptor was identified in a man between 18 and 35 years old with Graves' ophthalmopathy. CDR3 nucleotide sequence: TGTGCCAGCGGCCGGACCTATGGCTACACCTTC. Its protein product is CASGRTYGYTF.